This T cell receptor beta chain was profiled in a study of cytomegalovirus exposure and HLA in healthy donors. Study observations and caveats: Links to common viral pathogens appeared, in a later analysis, for several of the most significant clusters. TCR beta chains associated with HLA were, in a later analysis, more clonally expanded than equally common others. CMV antigen specificity of a few CMV-associated chains was confirmed in vitro.

The PCR had 60 Vbeta and 13 Jbeta primers. Data came from immunoSEQ multiplex PCR; TCRdb stores just in-frame clones and leaves some out. The profile covers approximately 170,000 clones, with approximately 86% appearing a single time and around 1.5% taken by the ten largest. Healthy people donating bone marrow made up the donors. A word on this clone: The target antigen is unknown.

The V gene lost 6 bases and the J gene lost 1 base, with 9 bases spanning the gap. CDR1 and CDR2 (germline): MNHEY, SVGAGI. CDR3 length equals 13 residues. The specimen was PBMCs. The receptor was isolated from a male donor in good health and CMV-seronegative. V gene TRBV6-5 combines with J gene TRBJ1-1; weak D call: TRBD1 (6 bases). CDR3 sequence reads: CASSLDRNTEAFF. In DNA form, the CDR3 reads TGTGCCAGCAGCCTGGACAGGAACACTGAAGCTTTCTTT.